The present T cell receptor (beta chain) was sequenced within a study of response to subunit inactivated influenza vaccine. CDR3 length equals 13 residues. V gave up 1 base and J gave up 7 bases, with 8 bases separating them. From germline, CDR1 is LGHNA and CDR2 YNFKEQ. TCRdb passed the RT-PCR reads through MiXCR, listing each CDR3 protein once. The sample consists of more than 600,000 distinct CDR3 sequences, less than 20% of them appearing once. This chain joins TRBV4-2 and TRBJ2-4; D uncertain. The starting material was PBMCs from blood, obtained roughly 5 days after vaccination. This receptor was obtained from a man in his fifties or sixties who received an inactivated influenza vaccine. In nucleotides, the CDR3 is TGTGCCAGCAGCCAAGGCCTCTCGAACATTCAGTACTTC. The encoded protein is CASSQGLSNIQYF.